This TCR beta chain was observed in a study of blood T cell repertoires in COVID-19. The wider study: Italy, Spain and the United States were the sources of the convalescent and acute COVID-19 samples. The analysed material was cDNA or gDNA that came from T cells, B-cell-depleted T cells, or PBMCs.

Unmatched junction bases numbered 10, after V lost 6 bases and J lost 6 bases. The germline V gene has CDR1 MGHRA and CDR2 YSYEKL. CDR3 length: 16 amino acids. Here immunoSEQ multiplex PCR was the method, and the copy in TCRdb shows in-frame clones only, minus some. The sample has roughly 290,000 clones, 70% to 90% seen once. The J gene is TRBJ1-6, the V gene TRBV4-1, with 8 bases fitting TRBD1. This receptor was obtained from a woman aged 60-75 years with acute or convalescent COVID-19. Sequences were obtained from peripheral blood. For the CDR3, the DNA is TGCGCCAGCAGACATCCGGGACAGGATATTAATTCACCCCTCCACTTT. Translated: CASRHPGQDINSPLHF.